The entry that follows covers one T cell receptor beta chain sequence. Its antigen is not identified. Germline CDR1 reads GTSNPN; CDR2 reads SVGIG (reference sequence). The V and J ends lost 1 base and 7 bases respectively, with 14 bases between them. The CDR3 has 13 residues. This entry is derived from a study of T cells after posttransplantation cyclophosphamide. General observations from the study: TRB clonality was highly associated with recipient CMV seropositivity and reactivation. Skin or GI-infiltrating T cells shared few TRB sequences with blood. Later blood repertoires were often dominated by clones from the donor CD8+ memory compartment.

Using immunoSEQ multiplex PCR, the repertoire was profiled, and TCRdb retains in-frame clones only, with some absent. The table includes roughly 200 clones, about 90% detected once. The sequence was collected from a man in his forties or fifties. The J gene is TRBJ2-7, the V gene TRBV30; a weak D match, TRBD2 (5 bases). Sequenced material: gut tissue. CDR3 in amino acids: CAWSEGVPKEQYF. CDR3 in DNA: TGTGCCTGGAGTGAGGGAGTGCCAAAAGAGCAGTACTTC. Full variable domain (rest looked up from reference TRBV30 and TRBJ2-7): SQTIHQWPATLVQPVGSPLSLECTVEGTSNPNLYWYRQAAGRGLQLLFYSVGIGQISSEVPQNLSASRPQDRQFILSSKKLLLSDSGFYLCAWSEGVPKEQYFGPGTRLTVT.